One and the same sample provided the 7 T cell receptor beta chains below, sequenced in a study of shared clonotypes between healthy human individuals. Sequenced by immunoSEQ multiplex PCR; TCRdb stores in-frame clones only, minus some. The sample contains a few million clones, under 95% of which appear only once. The sequencing sample was made of naive CD4+ T cells from PBMCs. Subset reported: CD45RA+ positively selected. The receptors were sampled from a man between 18 and 29 years old in good health. Some clones in this sample may be carry-over from other donors' samples.

The rearrangement uses TRBV7-3 and TRBJ2-2; D gene uncertain. Germline CDR1 SGHTA, CDR2 FQGTGA. The CDR3 covers 12 residues. The germline V and J ends were trimmed by 5 bases and 7 bases, with 8 bases remaining between them. CDR3 nucleotide sequence: TGTGCCAGCAGCCGTTTGGGCGGGGAGCTGTTTTTT. Translating it yields CASSRLGGELFF. The full variable domain, with the rest looked up from reference TRBV7-3 and TRBJ2-2, is GAGVSQTPSNKVTEKGKYVELRCDPISGHTALYWYRQSLGQGPEFLIYFQGTGAADDSGLPNDRFFAVRPEGSVSTLKIQRTERGDSAVYLCASSRLGGELFFGEGSRLTVL.

The rearrangement joins TRBV28 to TRBJ1-1; D unresolved. Per the germline V gene, CDR1 is MDHEN and CDR2 is SYDVKM. CDR3 length: 12 amino acids. V was pared by 9 bases and J by 11 bases, with 19 bases between. The DNA for the CDR3 is TGTGCCAGTAGCTCTCGGACCCCGGGGGCTTTCTTT. It specifies CASSSRTPGAFF.

This clone appeared once. The J gene is TRBJ1-2, the V gene TRBV6-5, with TRBD1 identical over 9 bases. From germline, CDR1 is MNHEY and CDR2 SVGAGI. The CDR3 has 14 amino acids. The V gene end was trimmed by 5 bases and the J gene end by 4 bases; junction bases not matched to a gene: 5. CDR3 DNA: TGTGCCAGCAGTCAGGGGACAGGGAGCTATGGCTACACCTTC. This codes for CASSQGTGSYGYTF.

This rearrangement joins TRBV6-6 to TRBJ1-3; 8 bases are a match to TRBD1. J gave up 8 bases and V 5 bases, and 8 bases lay outside the gene matches. The CDR3 covers 14 residues. Germline CDR1 is MNHNY and CDR2 is SVGAGI (reference sequence). The CDR3 DNA reads TGTGCCAGCAGTCGGGACAGGCCCGGGGACACCATATATTTT. This encodes CASSRDRPGDTIYF.

This clone was counted a few times. The same CDR3 arises from other DNA sequences in this sample as well. The chain is built from TRBV30 and TRBJ1-5; D remains ambiguous. CDR1 GTSNPN and CDR2 SVGIG come from the germline V gene (reference sequence). This CDR3 is built from 13 residues. V lost 3 bases and J lost 3, with 9 bases in between. The CDR3 is CAWSRGINQPQHF. CDR3 in DNA: TGTGCCTGGAGCCGAGGGATCAATCAGCCCCAGCATTTT.

CDR3 residues: CASRRGSETQYF. The CDR3 nucleotides are TGTGCCAGCAGGCGGGGCTCAGAGACCCAGTACTTC. The chain joins TRBV28 to TRBJ2-5; possibly TRBD2 for D (6 bases). The CDR3 consists of 12 residues. CDR1 and CDR2 from the germline V gene are MDHEN and SYDVKM. V dropped 6 bases and J dropped 4 bases, with 9 bases sitting between them.

The chain employs TRBV25-1 and TRBJ1-6; TRBD1 is a possible D gene (6 bases). This CDR3 region has 15 residues. CDR1 and CDR2 (germline): MGHDK, SYGVNS. V lost 6 bases to trimming and J lost 4 bases, with 13 bases between them. The CDR3 nucleotides read TGTGCCAGCAGAACAGGGCAGATTTATAATTCACCCCTCCACTTT. This gives the protein CASRTGQIYNSPLHF.